Below, 21 T cell receptor beta chains from the same sample are listed, as sequenced in a study of immune evolution from preneoplasia to lung adenocarcinoma. Some clones are missing from TCRdb's copy, which holds only in-frame ones; the method was immunoSEQ multiplex PCR. The table has 15,000 to 20,000 clones, 86% seen once. Sequenced sample: FFPE invasive lung adenocarcinoma tissue. Receptors were obtained from a person aged 70 to 85 with invasive lung adenocarcinoma.

The chain recombines TRBV7-3 with TRBJ2-3; D not resolved. V lost 3 bases to trimming and J lost 0 bases, with 1 base between them. Germline loops: CDR1 SGHTA, CDR2 FQGTGA. The CDR3 covers 12 residues. The CDR3 nucleotides are TGTGCCAGCAGCTTTAGCACAGATACGCAGTATTTT. Its protein product is CASSFSTDTQYF.

The rearrangement joins TRBV7-9 to TRBJ1-1, with unresolved D. V was shortened by 4 bases and J by 2 bases, with 11 bases between the two germline ends. Germline V gene lookup returns CDR1 SEHNR and CDR2 FQNEAQ (reference sequence). The CDR3 contains 14 residues. CDR3 sequence: CASSSGPPNTEAFF. The CDR3 nucleotides read TGTGCCAGCAGCTCCGGACCCCCAAACACTGAAGCTTTCTTT.

Only one count was recorded for this clone. V and J are TRBV5-4 and TRBJ1-1; D is possibly TRBD1 (5 bases). The CDR3 has 15 amino acids. V was trimmed by 2 bases and J by 0 bases, leaving 11 bases between them. Germline V gives CDR1 SGHNT, CDR2 YYREEE (reference sequence). The CDR3: CASSFGAHMNTEAFF. The CDR3 DNA sequence: TGTGCCAGCAGCTTTGGGGCCCATATGAACACTGAAGCTTTCTTT.

This clone appeared a few times. The chain has TRBV15 and TRBJ2-7; possible D gene TRBD1, 5 bases. V was clipped by 0 bases and J by 5 bases, with 11 bases between them. CDR1 and CDR2 from the germline V gene are LNHNV and YYDKDF (reference sequence). The CDR3 runs 14 residues. In DNA form, the CDR3 reads TGTGCCACCAGCAGAGAGGACAAATTCAACGAGCAGTACTTC. Its protein is CATSREDKFNEQYF. Drawing the rest from reference TRBV15 and TRBJ2-7, the complete variable domain is DAMVIQNPRYQVTQFGKPVTLSCSQTLNHNVMYWYQQKSSQAPKLLFHYYDKDFNNEADTPDNFQSRRPNTSFCFLDIRSPGLGDTAMYLCATSREDKFNEQYFGPGTRLTVT.

This clone occurred a few times. The chain links TRBV14 to TRBJ2-6, with D possibly matching TRBD1 (6 bases). Trimming took off 2 bases at V and 0 bases at J, with 11 bases between the two ends. The CDR3 consists of 17 residues. The germline CDR1 and CDR2 sequences are SGHDN and FVKESK. CDR3 nucleotide sequence: TGTGCCAGCAGCCAAAACAGGGAGAACTCTGGGGCCAACGTCCTGACTTTC. Translating it yields CASSQNRENSGANVLTF.

The chain links TRBV28 to TRBJ2-5; maybe TRBD2 (5 bases). The CDR3 runs 15 residues. Trimming cost V 6 bases and J 5 bases, with 19 bases left between them. Per the germline V gene, CDR1 is MDHEN and CDR2 is SYDVKM. CDR3 protein: CASSLSSGYGETQYF. DNA of the CDR3: TGTGCCAGCAGCTTGAGTTCGGGGTACGGGGAGACCCAGTACTTC.

This chain joins TRBV5-1 and TRBJ2-2; 12 positions agree with TRBD2. CDR1 is SGHRS, CDR2 YFSETQ, per germline. The CDR3 sequence is 17 residues long. Trimming took 4 bases from V and 6 from J; bases not matched to a gene: 10. The CDR3: CASSPALAGGTSGELFF. CDR3 DNA: TGCGCCAGCAGCCCTGCCCTAGCGGGGGGGACTTCCGGGGAGCTGTTTTTT.

The V call is TRBV19, the J call TRBJ2-7; 7 nucleotides match TRBD1. Trimming cost V 5 bases and J 1 base; bases outside gene matches: 8. The CDR3 contains 15 residues. Germline lookup yields CDR1 LNHDA and CDR2 SQIVND (reference sequence). CDR3 nucleotides: TGTGCCAGTAGTCCTGGACAGGCCTTTTCCTACGAGCAGTACTTC. It codes for CASSPGQAFSYEQYF.

The CDR3 sequence: CASSLGGDGDTQYF. The CDR3 bases are TGTGCCAGTAGTCTTGGGGGGGATGGAGATACGCAGTATTTT. The J gene is TRBJ2-3, the V gene TRBV19, with 7 bases matching TRBD2. Trimming at V came to 5 bases and at J to 5 bases, leaving 7 bases not matched to a gene. The CDR3 spans 14 residues. CDR1 is LNHDA, CDR2 SQIVND, per germline (reference sequence).

The chain is built from TRBV28 and TRBJ2-3; no definite D call. V shed 8 bases and J shed 7 bases, with 13 bases lying between them. CDR1 is MDHEN and CDR2 is SYDVKM in the germline V gene. The CDR3 extends over 12 amino acids. The DNA for the CDR3 is TGTGCCAGCGGTTCGGCCTCTAATACGCAGTATTTT. Translated: CASGSASNTQYF. The complete variable domain, with remaining parts taken from reference TRBV28 and TRBJ2-3, reads DVKVTQSSRYLVKRTGEKVFLECVQDMDHENMFWYRQDPGLGLRLIYFSYDVKMKEKGDIPEGYSVSREKKERFSLILESASTNQTSMYLCASGSASNTQYFGPGTRLTVL.

The chain recombines TRBV4-2 with TRBJ2-3; possibly TRBD1 or TRBD2 for D (5 bases each). Per the germline V gene, CDR1 is LGHNA and CDR2 is YNFKEQ. This CDR3 is 17 amino acids long. V shed 2 bases and J shed 2 bases, with 17 bases lying between them. DNA for the CDR3: TGTGCCAGCAGCCAAACCCTGGGACGGGGCAACACAGATACGCAGTATTTT. Protein: CASSQTLGRGNTDTQYF.

The rearrangement joins TRBV13 to TRBJ2-5, with 14 bases fitting TRBD2. Germline lookup yields CDR1 PRHDT and CDR2 FYEKMQ (reference sequence). The CDR3 consists of 16 residues. V trimming: 7 bases; J trimming: 5 bases; junction bases outside the gene matches: 9. CDR3 sequence (DNA): TGTGCCAGCAAACACGGGACTAGCGGGAGAGGGGAGACCCAGTACTTC. Protein: CASKHGTSGRGETQYF.

For the CDR3, the DNA is TGTGCCAGCAGCACTCTAGCTGAAGCTTTCTTT. Translation gives CASSTLAEAFF. The rearrangement uses TRBV6-6 and TRBJ1-1; unclear D gene. The CDR3 runs to 11 residues. V lost 6 bases and J 6 bases, leaving 8 bases between the germline ends. Germline V gene lookup returns CDR1 MNHNY and CDR2 SVGAGI (reference sequence).

The J gene is TRBJ2-6, the V gene TRBV28, with D unclear. Trimming took 8 bases from V and 2 from J, leaving 7 bases between them. CDR3 length equals 13 residues. In germline, CDR1 is MDHEN, CDR2 SYDVKM. The DNA for the CDR3 is TGTGCCAGCCGATTACCTGGGGCCAACGTCCTGACTTTC. This encodes CASRLPGANVLTF.

The chain has TRBV28 and TRBJ2-5; D unclear. The CDR3 is made up of 15 amino acids. Deletions cut 5 bases from V and 0 bases from J, with 13 bases between. Looked up from germline, CDR1 is MDHEN and CDR2 is SYDVKM. This CDR3 reads CASSPLRTYQETQYF. The CDR3 DNA sequence: TGTGCCAGCAGTCCCCTACGGACGTACCAAGAGACCCAGTACTTC.

The genes are TRBV7-9 and TRBJ1-1; 7 bases agree with TRBD1. Per the germline V gene, CDR1 is SEHNR and CDR2 is FQNEAQ (reference sequence). The CDR3 spans 15 residues. After removal of 3 bases from V and 4 bases from J, the junction contained 8 bases not matched to a gene. CDR3 coding DNA: TGTGCCAGCAGCTTCCCCCTAACAGGGGCCACTGAAGCTTTCTTT. Translated: CASSFPLTGATEAFF.

This rearrangement joins TRBV7-2 to TRBJ2-7; the D is unclear. The CDR3 is 14 amino acids. In germline, CDR1 is SGHTA, CDR2 FQGNSA. V was trimmed by 4 bases and J by 1 base, leaving 11 bases between them. CDR3: CASSSIDKSYEQYF. As DNA, the CDR3 is TGTGCCAGCAGCTCTATTGACAAATCCTACGAGCAGTACTTC.

The chain is built from TRBV7-2 and TRBJ2-1; D is unclear. CDR1 and CDR2 from the germline V gene are SGHTA and FQGNSA. The CDR3 covers 12 residues. Trimming left V 2 bases short and J 5 bases short, with 4 bases between. As DNA, the CDR3 is TGTGCCAGCAGCTTACCTAACAATGAGCAGTTCTTC. It is translated as CASSLPNNEQFF.

The V call is TRBV2, the J call TRBJ1-4, with no clear D. Germline V CDR1 and CDR2: SNHLY, FYNNEI. The CDR3 totals 13 residues. The germline V and J ends were trimmed by 5 bases and 2 bases, with 6 bases remaining between them. The CDR3 DNA sequence: TGTGCCAGCAGTACACAGACTAATGAAAAACTGTTTTTT. It yields the protein CASSTQTNEKLFF. Filled out from reference TRBV2 and TRBJ1-4, the complete variable domain reads EPEVTQTPSHQVTQMGQEVILRCVPISNHLYFYWYRQILGQKVEFLVSFYNNEISEKSEIFDDQFSVERPDGSNFTLKIRSTKLEDSAMYFCASSTQTNEKLFFGSGTQLSVL.

CDR3 loop: CAITQGIYEQYF. CDR3 nucleotide sequence: TGTGCCATCACTCAGGGGATCTACGAGCAGTACTTC. The chain recombines TRBV4-2 with TRBJ2-7; D is perhaps TRBD1 (6 bases). This CDR3 contains 12 residues. CDR1 is LGHNA and CDR2 is YNFKEQ in the germline V gene. Trimming left V 10 bases short and J 3 bases short, with 13 bases between.

The chain recombines TRBV28 with TRBJ1-1; no clear D gene. This CDR3 region has 11 residues. V shed 4 bases and J shed 10 bases, with 10 bases lying between them. Germline-derived CDR1 and CDR2 are MDHEN and SYDVKM. CDR3 sequence: CASSSVGSAFF. CDR3 DNA: TGTGCCAGCAGTTCGGTAGGGTCAGCTTTCTTT.